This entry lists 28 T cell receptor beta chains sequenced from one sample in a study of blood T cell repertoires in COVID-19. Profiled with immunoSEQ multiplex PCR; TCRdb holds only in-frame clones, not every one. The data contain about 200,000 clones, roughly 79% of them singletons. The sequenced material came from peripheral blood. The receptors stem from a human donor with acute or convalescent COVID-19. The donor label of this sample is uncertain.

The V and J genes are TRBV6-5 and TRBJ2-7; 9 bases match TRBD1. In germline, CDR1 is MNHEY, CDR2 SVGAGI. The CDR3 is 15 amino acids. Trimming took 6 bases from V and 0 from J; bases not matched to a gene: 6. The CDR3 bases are TGTGCCAGCAGGCGAGACAGGGGGAGCTCCTACGAGCAGTACTTC. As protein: CASRRDRGSSYEQYF.

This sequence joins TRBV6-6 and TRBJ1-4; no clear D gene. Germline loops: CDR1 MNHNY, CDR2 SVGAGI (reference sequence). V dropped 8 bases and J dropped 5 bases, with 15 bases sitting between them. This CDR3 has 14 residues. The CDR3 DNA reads TGTGCCAGCGCCTTCGGGGTGGAAAATGAAAAACTGTTTTTT. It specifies CASAFGVENEKLFF.

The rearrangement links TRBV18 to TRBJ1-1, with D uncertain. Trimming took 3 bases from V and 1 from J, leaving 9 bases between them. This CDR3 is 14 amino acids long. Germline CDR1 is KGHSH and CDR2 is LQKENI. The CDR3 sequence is CASSPLGANTEAFF. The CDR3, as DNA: TGTGCCAGCTCACCGCTGGGAGCGAACACTGAAGCTTTCTTT.

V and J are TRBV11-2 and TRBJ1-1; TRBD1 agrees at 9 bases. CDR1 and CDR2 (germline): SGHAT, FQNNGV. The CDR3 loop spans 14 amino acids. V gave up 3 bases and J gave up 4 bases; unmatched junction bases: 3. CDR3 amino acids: CASSFGQGTTEAFF. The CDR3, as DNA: TGTGCCAGCAGCTTCGGACAGGGGACCACTGAAGCTTTCTTT. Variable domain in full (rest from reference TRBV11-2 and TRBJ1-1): EAGVAQSPRYKIIEKRQSVAFWCNPISGHATLYWYQQILGQGPKLLIQFQNNGVVDDSQLPKDRFSAERLKGVDSTLKIQPAKLEDSAVYLCASSFGQGTTEAFFGQGTRLTVV.

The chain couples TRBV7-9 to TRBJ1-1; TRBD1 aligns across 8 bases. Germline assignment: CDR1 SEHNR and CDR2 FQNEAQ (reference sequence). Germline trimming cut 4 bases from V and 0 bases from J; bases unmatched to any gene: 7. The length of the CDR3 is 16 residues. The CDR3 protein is CASSSTGGGMNTEAFF. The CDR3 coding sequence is TGTGCCAGCAGCTCCACAGGGGGTGGGATGAACACTGAAGCTTTCTTT. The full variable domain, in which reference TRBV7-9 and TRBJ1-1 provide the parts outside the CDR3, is DTGVSQNPRHKITKRGQNVTFRCDPISEHNRLYWYRQTLGQGPEFLTYFQNEAQLEKSRLLSDRFSAERPKGSFSTLEIQRTEQGDSAMYLCASSSTGGGMNTEAFFGQGTRLTVV.

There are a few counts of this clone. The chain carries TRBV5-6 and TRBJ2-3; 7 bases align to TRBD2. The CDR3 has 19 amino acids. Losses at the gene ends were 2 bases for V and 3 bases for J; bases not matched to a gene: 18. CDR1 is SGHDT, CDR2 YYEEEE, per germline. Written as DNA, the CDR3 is TGTGCCAGCAGCTTCCTAAGCGGGACGGGTCTTAGGGTTACAGATACGCAGTATTTT. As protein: CASSFLSGTGLRVTDTQYF.

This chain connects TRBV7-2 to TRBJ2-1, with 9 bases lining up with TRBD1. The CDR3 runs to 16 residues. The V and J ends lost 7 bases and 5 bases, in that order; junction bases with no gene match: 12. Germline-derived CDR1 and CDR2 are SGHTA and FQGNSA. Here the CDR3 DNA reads TGTGCCAGCAAGAGGAGGGTTGGGACAGGGAACAATGAGCAGTTCTTC. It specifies CASKRRVGTGNNEQFF.

CDR3 residues: CASKLADTDTQYF. The DNA for the CDR3 is TGTGCCAGCAAACTAGCGGACACAGATACGCAGTATTTT. The chain has TRBV6-5 and TRBJ2-3; TRBD2 agrees at 8 bases. The V gene's germline CDR1 is MNHEY and CDR2 SVGAGI. This CDR3 is 13 amino acids long. Germline trimming cut 7 bases from V and 2 bases from J; bases unmatched to any gene: 2.

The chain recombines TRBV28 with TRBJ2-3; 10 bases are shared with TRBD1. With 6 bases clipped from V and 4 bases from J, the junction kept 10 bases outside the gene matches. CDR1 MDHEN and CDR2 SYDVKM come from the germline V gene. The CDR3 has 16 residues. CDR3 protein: CASSRWGTGDPDTQYF. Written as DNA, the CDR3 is TGTGCCAGCAGCCGGTGGGGGACAGGGGACCCAGATACGCAGTATTTT.

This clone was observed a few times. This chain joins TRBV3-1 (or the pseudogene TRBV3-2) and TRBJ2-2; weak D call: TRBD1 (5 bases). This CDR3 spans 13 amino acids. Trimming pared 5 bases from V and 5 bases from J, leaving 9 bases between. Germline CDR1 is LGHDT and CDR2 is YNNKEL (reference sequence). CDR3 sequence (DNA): TGTGCCAGCAGCTGGGGCGGTACCGGGGAGCTGTTTTTT. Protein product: CASSWGGTGELFF.

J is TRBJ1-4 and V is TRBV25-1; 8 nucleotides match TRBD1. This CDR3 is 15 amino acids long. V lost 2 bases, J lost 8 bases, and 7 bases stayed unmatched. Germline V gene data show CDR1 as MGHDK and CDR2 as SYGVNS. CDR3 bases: TGTGCCAGCAGTGAAGTGGACAGGGTGGACGAAAAACTGTTTTTT. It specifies CASSEVDRVDEKLFF.

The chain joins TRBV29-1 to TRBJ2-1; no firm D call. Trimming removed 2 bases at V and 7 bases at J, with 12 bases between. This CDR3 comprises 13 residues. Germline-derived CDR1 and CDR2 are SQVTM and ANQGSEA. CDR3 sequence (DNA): TGCAGCGTTGAAAAGCCCACCCGGAATGAGCAGTTCTTC. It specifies CSVEKPTRNEQFF.

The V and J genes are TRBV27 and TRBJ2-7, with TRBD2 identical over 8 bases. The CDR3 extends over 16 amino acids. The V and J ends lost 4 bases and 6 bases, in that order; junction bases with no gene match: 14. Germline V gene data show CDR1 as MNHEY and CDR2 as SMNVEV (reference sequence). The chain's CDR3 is CASSSAPGLGVREQYF. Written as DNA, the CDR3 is TGTGCCAGCAGTTCGGCCCCGGGACTAGGGGTTCGCGAGCAGTACTTC.

The CDR3 region has the DNA TGTGCCAGCAGCTTAGGAGGGATTTCCTACAATGAGCAGTTCTTC. Protein: CASSLGGISYNEQFF. This chain links TRBV7-2 with TRBJ2-1, with a possible D match to TRBD2 (5 bases). This CDR3 has 15 amino acids. CDR1 SGHTA and CDR2 FQGNSA come from the germline V gene. Trimming took 1 base from V and 1 from J, leaving 8 bases between them.

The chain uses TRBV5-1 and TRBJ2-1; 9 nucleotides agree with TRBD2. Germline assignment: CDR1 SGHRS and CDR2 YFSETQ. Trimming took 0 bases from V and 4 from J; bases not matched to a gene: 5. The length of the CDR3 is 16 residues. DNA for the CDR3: TGCGCCAGCAGCTTGGGCCCAGCGGGAGGATACAATGAGCAGTTCTTC. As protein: CASSLGPAGGYNEQFF.

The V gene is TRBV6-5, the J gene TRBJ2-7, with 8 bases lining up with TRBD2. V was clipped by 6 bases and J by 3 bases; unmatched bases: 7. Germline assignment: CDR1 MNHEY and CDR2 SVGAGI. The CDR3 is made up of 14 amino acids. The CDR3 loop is CASSSGTRSYEQYF. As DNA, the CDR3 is TGTGCCAGCAGCTCCGGGACTAGGAGCTACGAGCAGTACTTC.

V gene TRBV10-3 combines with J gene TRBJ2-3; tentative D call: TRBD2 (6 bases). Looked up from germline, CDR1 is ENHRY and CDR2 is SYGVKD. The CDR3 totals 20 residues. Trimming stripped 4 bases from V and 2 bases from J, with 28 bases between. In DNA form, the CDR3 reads TGTGCCATCAGTGGGGCCGTGTTAGCGGTGGCCCGAGCTTCCACAGATACGCAGTATTTT. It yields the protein CAISGAVLAVARASTDTQYF.

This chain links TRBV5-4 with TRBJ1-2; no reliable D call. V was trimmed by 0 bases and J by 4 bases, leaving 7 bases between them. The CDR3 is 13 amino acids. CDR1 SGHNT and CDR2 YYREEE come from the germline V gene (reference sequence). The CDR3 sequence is CASSLDSPYGYTF. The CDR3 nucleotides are TGTGCCAGCAGCTTGGATAGCCCCTATGGCTACACCTTC.

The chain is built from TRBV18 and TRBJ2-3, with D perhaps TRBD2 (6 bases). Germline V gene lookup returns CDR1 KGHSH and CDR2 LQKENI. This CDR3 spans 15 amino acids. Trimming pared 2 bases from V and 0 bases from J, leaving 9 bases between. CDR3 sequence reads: CASSPGGTSTDTQYF. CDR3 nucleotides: TGTGCCAGCTCACCAGGGGGGACTAGCACAGATACGCAGTATTTT.

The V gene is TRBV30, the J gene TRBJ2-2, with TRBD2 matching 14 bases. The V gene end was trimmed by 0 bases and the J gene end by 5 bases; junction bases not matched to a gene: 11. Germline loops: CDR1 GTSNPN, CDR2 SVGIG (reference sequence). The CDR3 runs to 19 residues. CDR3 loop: CAWSVSLRTSGRFTGELFF. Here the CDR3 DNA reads TGTGCCTGGAGTGTTTCCCTCCGGACTAGCGGGAGGTTTACCGGGGAGCTGTTTTTT. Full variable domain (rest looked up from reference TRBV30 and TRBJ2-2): SQTIHQWPATLVQPVGSPLSLECTVEGTSNPNLYWYRQAAGRGLQLLFYSVGIGQISSEVPQNLSASRPQDRQFILSSKKLLLSDSGFYLCAWSVSLRTSGRFTGELFFGEGSRLTVL.

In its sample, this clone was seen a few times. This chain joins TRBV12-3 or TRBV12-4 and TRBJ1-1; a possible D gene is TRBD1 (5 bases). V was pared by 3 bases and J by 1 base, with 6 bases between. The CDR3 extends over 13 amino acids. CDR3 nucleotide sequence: TGTGCCAGCAGTTTTAGGGGGAACACTGAAGCTTTCTTT. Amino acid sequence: CASSFRGNTEAFF.

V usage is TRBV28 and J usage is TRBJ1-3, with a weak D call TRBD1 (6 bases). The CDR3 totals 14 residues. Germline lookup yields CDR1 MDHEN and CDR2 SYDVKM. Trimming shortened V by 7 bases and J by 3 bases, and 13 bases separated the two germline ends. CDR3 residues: CASKAGVGGNTIYF. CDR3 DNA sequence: TGTGCCAGCAAGGCAGGGGTAGGTGGAAACACCATATATTTT.

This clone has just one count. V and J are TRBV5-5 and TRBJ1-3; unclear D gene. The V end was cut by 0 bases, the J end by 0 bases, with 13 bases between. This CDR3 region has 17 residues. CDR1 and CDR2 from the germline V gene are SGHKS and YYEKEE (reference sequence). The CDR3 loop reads CASSLDVRGHSGNTIYF. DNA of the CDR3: TGTGCCAGCAGCTTGGACGTGCGAGGCCACTCTGGAAACACCATATATTTT.

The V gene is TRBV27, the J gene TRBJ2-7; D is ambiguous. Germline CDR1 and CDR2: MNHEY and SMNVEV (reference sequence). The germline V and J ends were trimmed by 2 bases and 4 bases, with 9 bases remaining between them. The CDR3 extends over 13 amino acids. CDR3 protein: CASSLERDYEQYF. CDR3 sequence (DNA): TGTGCCAGCAGTTTAGAAAGAGATTACGAGCAGTACTTC.

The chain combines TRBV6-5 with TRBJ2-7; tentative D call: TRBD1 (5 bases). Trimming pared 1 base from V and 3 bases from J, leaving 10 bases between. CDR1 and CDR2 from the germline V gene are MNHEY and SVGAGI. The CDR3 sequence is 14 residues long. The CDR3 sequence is CASSYWGRVYEQYF. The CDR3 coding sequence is TGTGCCAGCAGTTACTGGGGCAGGGTCTACGAGCAGTACTTC.

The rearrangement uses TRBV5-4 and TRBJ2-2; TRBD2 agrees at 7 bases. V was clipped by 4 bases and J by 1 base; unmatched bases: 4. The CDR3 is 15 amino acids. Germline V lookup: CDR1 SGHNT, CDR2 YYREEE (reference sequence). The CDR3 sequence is CASSPGGKNTGELFF. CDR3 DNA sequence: TGTGCCAGCAGCCCCGGGGGGAAGAACACCGGGGAGCTGTTTTTT. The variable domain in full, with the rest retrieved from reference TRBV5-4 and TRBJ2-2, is ETGVTQSPTHLIKTRGQQVTLRCSSQSGHNTVSWYQQALGQGPQFIFQYYREEENGRGNFPPRFSGLQFPNYSSELNVNALELDDSALYLCASSPGGKNTGELFFGEGSRLTVL.

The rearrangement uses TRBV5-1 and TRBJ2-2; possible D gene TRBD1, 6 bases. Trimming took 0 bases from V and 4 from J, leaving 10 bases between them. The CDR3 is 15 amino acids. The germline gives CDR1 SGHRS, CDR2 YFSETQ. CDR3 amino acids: CASSLEGQRTGELFF. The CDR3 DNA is TGCGCCAGCAGCTTGGAGGGACAACGCACCGGGGAGCTGTTTTTT.

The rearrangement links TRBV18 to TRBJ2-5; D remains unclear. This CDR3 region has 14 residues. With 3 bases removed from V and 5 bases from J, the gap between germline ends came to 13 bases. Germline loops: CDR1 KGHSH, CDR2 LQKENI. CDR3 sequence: CASSPAGRRETQYF. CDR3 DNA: TGTGCCAGCTCACCCGCTGGCCGGCGGGAGACCCAGTACTTC.